Shown below are 21 T cell receptor beta chains from a single sample sequenced in a study of Ad26.COV2.S vaccination and SARS-CoV-2 variants. The treatment denotes: 15 to 20 received Ad26.COV2.S at low or high dose, single or two shots; several received placebo; per-sample allocation not given. Samples were taken on day 63 after the first vaccine or placebo injection. Clones were read by immunoSEQ multiplex PCR, and TCRdb kept only the in-frame ones, dropping some. The table records 300,000 to 500,000 clones, less than 90% of them present only once. Sequenced material: peripheral blood, taken in a trial of Ad26.COV2.S vaccine versus placebo. The source is a person aged 18 to 65 who received the Ad26.COV2.S COVID-19 vaccine or a placebo.

The chain recombines TRBV4-3 with TRBJ1-4; D gene uncertain. This CDR3 spans 13 amino acids. V was clipped by 0 bases and J by 8 bases, with 7 bases between them. In germline, CDR1 is LGHNA, CDR2 YSLEER. In DNA form, the CDR3 reads TGCGCCAGCAGCCAAGATCAGAGGGAAAAACTGTTTTTT. Translating gives CASSQDQREKLFF.

The chain is built from TRBV13 and TRBJ2-7; D gene ambiguous. The CDR3 is 12 amino acids. Trimming pared 5 bases from V and 5 bases from J, leaving 10 bases between. The V gene's germline CDR1 is PRHDT and CDR2 FYEKMQ (reference sequence). The CDR3 sequence is CASSGDRHEQYF. CDR3 coding DNA: TGTGCCAGCAGCGGGGATAGGCACGAGCAGTACTTC.

The table lists this clone with a count of one. The CDR3 bases are TGTGCCAGCAGTCTAAATCACCAAAGCTACGAGCAGTACTTC. Its protein product is CASSLNHQSYEQYF. The chain has TRBV11-1 and TRBJ2-7; no clear D. Per germline, CDR1 SGHAT and CDR2 FQDESV (reference sequence). V shed 6 bases and J shed 3 bases, with 15 bases lying between them. CDR3 length: 14 residues.

This clone showed up just a few times. The chain recombines TRBV3-1 (or the pseudogene TRBV3-2) with TRBJ1-4; D is unclear. The CDR3 totals 17 residues. Trimming removed 3 bases at V and 8 bases at J, with 22 bases between. The germline CDR1 and CDR2 sequences are LGHDT and YNNKEL (reference sequence). The CDR3 DNA follows: TGTGCCAGCAGCCAGCCCCGGGTCGCCCGAGGCGGAGAAAAACTGTTTTTT. Translating it yields CASSQPRVARGGEKLFF.

To note about this clone: Other DNA sequences within the sample encode an identical CDR3. V and J are TRBV2 and TRBJ1-2; D is unresolved. CDR1 and CDR2 from the germline V gene are SNHLY and FYNNEI. V lost 3 bases, J lost 3 bases, and 5 bases lay in between. The CDR3 consists of 12 residues. DNA for the CDR3: TGTGCCAGCAGTGATGGTTACTATGGCTACACCTTC. Its translation is CASSDGYYGYTF.

The chain joins TRBV6-6 to TRBJ1-5, with D unresolved. This CDR3 spans 13 amino acids. CDR1 and CDR2 (germline): MNHNY, SVGAGI (reference sequence). V was trimmed by 0 bases and J by 8 bases, leaving 8 bases between them. CDR3 loop: CASSYSSWEPQHF. In nucleotides, the CDR3 is TGTGCCAGCAGTTACTCGTCTTGGGAGCCCCAGCATTTT.

This rearrangement joins TRBV6-5 to TRBJ1-2; the D is unclear. V was pared by 5 bases and J by 4 bases, with 14 bases between. The CDR3 length is 14 residues. Germline CDR1 is MNHEY and CDR2 is SVGAGI. The chain's CDR3 is CASSLATPIYGYTF. The CDR3 nucleotides read TGTGCCAGCAGTCTCGCGACTCCTATCTATGGCTACACCTTC.

This chain joins TRBV4-1 and TRBJ1-3; tentatively, D is TRBD1 (5 bases). The V gene's germline CDR1 is MGHRA and CDR2 YSYEKL. This CDR3 spans 15 amino acids. Deletions cut 4 bases from V and 4 bases from J, with 14 bases between. The CDR3 reads CASSLAGTVGNTIYF. CDR3 DNA sequence: TGCGCCAGCAGCCTCGCCGGGACTGTGGGAAACACCATATATTTT.

The chain uses TRBV11-3 and TRBJ2-1; D is unresolved. Trimming removed 2 bases at V and 2 bases at J, with 4 bases between. CDR1 is SGHNT, CDR2 YENEEA, per germline. The length of the CDR3 is 13 residues. CDR3: CASSLRPYNEQFF. For the CDR3, the DNA is TGTGCCAGCAGCTTAAGACCCTACAATGAGCAGTTCTTC.

The chain joins TRBV3-1 (or the pseudogene TRBV3-2) to TRBJ1-1; D not resolved. CDR1 is LGHDT, CDR2 YNNKEL, per germline (reference sequence). The CDR3 runs 15 residues. Trimming shortened V by 4 bases and J by 1 base, and 13 bases separated the two germline ends. The CDR3 is CASSPHLPGNTEAFF. CDR3 bases: TGTGCCAGCAGCCCCCACCTCCCGGGGAACACTGAAGCTTTCTTT.

The chain employs TRBV19 and TRBJ1-5, with 7 bases identical to TRBD1. This CDR3 is 12 amino acids long. CDR1 LNHDA and CDR2 SQIVND come from the germline V gene (reference sequence). V gave up 5 bases and J gave up 6 bases; unmatched junction bases: 1. CDR3: CASSPGGQPQHF. The CDR3 DNA follows: TGTGCCAGTAGTCCAGGGGGTCAGCCCCAGCATTTT.

The chain carries TRBV6-2 or TRBV6-3 and TRBJ1-2; TRBD1 is a possible D gene (6 bases). The CDR3 extends over 16 amino acids. The V end lost 6 bases, the J end lost 6 bases, and 23 bases lay between the germline ends. CDR1 MNHEY and CDR2 SVGEGT come from the germline V gene. Here the CDR3 reads CASSDAGADASDGYTF. The CDR3 nucleotides are TGTGCCAGCAGCGACGCAGGGGCGGACGCTTCTGATGGCTACACCTTC.

Notes on this clone: Since no conserved phenylalanine or tryptophan closes the CDR3, a read error is the likely cause. The DNA is left out, because the CDR3 cannot be placed on it with certainty; the CDR3 is given as TCRdb lists it. The chain recombines TRBV5-8 with TRBJ1-1; no DNA check was done on the table's D call, TRBD1. The CDR3 comprises 12 residues, both ends counted. Looked up from germline, CDR1 is SGHTS and CDR2 is YDEGEE. The chain's CDR3 is CASSFGSVYRLG.

The chain carries TRBV11-2 and TRBJ1-1, with D unclear. V dropped 3 bases and J dropped 4 bases, with 9 bases sitting between them. This CDR3 has 13 residues. The germline gives CDR1 SGHAT, CDR2 FQNNGV. This CDR3 is CASSFRWATEAFF. The CDR3 DNA follows: TGTGCCAGCAGCTTCCGCTGGGCCACTGAAGCTTTCTTT. Drawing the rest from reference TRBV11-2 and TRBJ1-1, the complete variable domain is EAGVAQSPRYKIIEKRQSVAFWCNPISGHATLYWYQQILGQGPKLLIQFQNNGVVDDSQLPKDRFSAERLKGVDSTLKIQPAKLEDSAVYLCASSFRWATEAFFGQGTRLTVV.

This chain links TRBV5-6 with TRBJ2-3, with 9 bases identical to TRBD1. V lost 4 bases to trimming and J lost 5 bases; unmatched junction nucleotides: 14. CDR3 length equals 17 residues. Germline CDR1 and CDR2: SGHDT and YYEEEE. This CDR3 reads CASSPVSRTGVGDTQYF. In DNA, the CDR3 is TGTGCCAGCAGCCCGGTCTCCCGGACAGGGGTAGGAGATACGCAGTATTTT.

J is TRBJ2-2 and V is TRBV28; 10 bases line up with TRBD2. CDR3 length equals 16 residues. The germline gives CDR1 MDHEN, CDR2 SYDVKM. V dropped 7 bases and J dropped 8; count of bases not matched to a gene: 13. The DNA for the CDR3 is TGTGCCAGCACCCCATGGGGTCTAGCGGGGGCGGGGGAGCTGTTTTTT. Translating gives CASTPWGLAGAGELFF. Variable domain in full (rest from reference TRBV28 and TRBJ2-2): DVKVTQSSRYLVKRTGEKVFLECVQDMDHENMFWYRQDPGLGLRLIYFSYDVKMKEKGDIPEGYSVSREKKERFSLILESASTNQTSMYLCASTPWGLAGAGELFFGEGSRLTVL.

The chain uses TRBV5-4 and TRBJ1-2, with TRBD1 matching over 7 bases. Trimming cost V 9 bases and J 3 bases; bases outside gene matches: 11. The CDR3 covers 14 residues. Germline V lookup: CDR1 SGHNT, CDR2 YYREEE (reference sequence). The CDR3 coding sequence is TGTGCCACGAGGCGTCAGGGGGGCTACTATGGCTACACCTTC. As protein: CATRRQGGYYGYTF.

The rearrangement links TRBV10-3 to TRBJ2-5, with a tentative D call TRBD2 (6 bases). Germline V CDR1 and CDR2: ENHRY, SYGVKD. This CDR3 has 15 residues. V lost 6 bases to trimming and J lost 5 bases, with 19 bases between them. CDR3 in amino acids: CAISPGGSRGETQYF. CDR3 sequence (DNA): TGTGCCATCAGCCCCGGCGGCTCCCGGGGGGAGACCCAGTACTTC.

V usage is TRBV30 and J usage is TRBJ1-3; D is ambiguous. V was pared by 5 bases and J by 0 bases, with 11 bases between. CDR3 size: 14 residues. CDR1 and CDR2 from the germline V gene are GTSNPN and SVGIG (reference sequence). CDR3 region: CAWGDGRSGNTIYF. DNA for the CDR3: TGTGCCTGGGGTGACGGCCGCTCTGGAAACACCATATATTTT.

The J gene is TRBJ2-2, the V gene TRBV6-2 or TRBV6-3; D is uncertain. From germline, CDR1 is MNHEY and CDR2 SVGEGT. This CDR3 is 15 amino acids long. The V end lost 0 bases, the J end lost 2 bases, and 7 bases lay between the germline ends. CDR3 DNA: TGTGCCAGCAGTTACTCCATGCCCAACACCGGGGAGCTGTTTTTT. Translation: CASSYSMPNTGELFF.

The rearrangement uses TRBV7-9 and TRBJ1-1, with 9 bases that match TRBD1. V trimming: 5 bases; J trimming: 5 bases; junction bases outside the gene matches: 6. Germline V gene sequence: CDR1 SEHNR, CDR2 FQNEAQ (reference sequence). The length of the CDR3 is 14 residues. The CDR3 here is CASSPGQGWTEAFF. CDR3 nucleotide sequence: TGTGCCAGCAGCCCCGGACAGGGGTGGACTGAAGCTTTCTTT.